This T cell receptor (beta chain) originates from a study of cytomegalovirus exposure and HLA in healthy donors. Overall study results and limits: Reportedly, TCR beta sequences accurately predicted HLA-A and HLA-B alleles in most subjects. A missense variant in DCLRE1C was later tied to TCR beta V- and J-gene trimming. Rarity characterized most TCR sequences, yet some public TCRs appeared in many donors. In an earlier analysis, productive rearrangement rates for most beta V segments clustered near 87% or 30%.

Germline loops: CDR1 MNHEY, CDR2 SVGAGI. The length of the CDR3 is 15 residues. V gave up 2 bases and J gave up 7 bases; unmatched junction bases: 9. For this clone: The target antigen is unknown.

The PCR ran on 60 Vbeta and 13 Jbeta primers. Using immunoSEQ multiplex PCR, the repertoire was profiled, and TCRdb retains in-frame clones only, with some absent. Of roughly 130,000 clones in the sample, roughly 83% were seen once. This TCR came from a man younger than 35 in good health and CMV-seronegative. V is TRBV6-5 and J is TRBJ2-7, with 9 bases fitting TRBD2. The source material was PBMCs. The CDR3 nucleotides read TGTGCCAGCAGTTACGAGGCGGGAGGGCCGAGGGAGCAGTACTTC. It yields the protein CASSYEAGGPREQYF.